The clone carrying this TCR beta chain was detected only a few times. This record comes from a study of control samples from healthy donors and cancer patients. CDR1 is MNHNS, CDR2 SASEGT, per germline. The length of the CDR3 is 12 residues. Trimming stripped 2 bases from V and 6 bases from J, with 5 bases between. This table comes from immunoSEQ multiplex PCR, and its TCRdb copy is limited to in-frame clones, with some not included. The sample gives some 170,000 clones, about 94% of which show up once; 14% is in the top ten. Sequenced material: PBMCs. This chain links TRBV6-1 with TRBJ1-5, with D unclear. The source is a man in his 60s with colorectal cancer. The CDR3 sequence: CASSEFAQPQHF. CDR3 DNA: TGTGCCAGCAGTGAATTCGCTCAGCCCCAGCATTTT.